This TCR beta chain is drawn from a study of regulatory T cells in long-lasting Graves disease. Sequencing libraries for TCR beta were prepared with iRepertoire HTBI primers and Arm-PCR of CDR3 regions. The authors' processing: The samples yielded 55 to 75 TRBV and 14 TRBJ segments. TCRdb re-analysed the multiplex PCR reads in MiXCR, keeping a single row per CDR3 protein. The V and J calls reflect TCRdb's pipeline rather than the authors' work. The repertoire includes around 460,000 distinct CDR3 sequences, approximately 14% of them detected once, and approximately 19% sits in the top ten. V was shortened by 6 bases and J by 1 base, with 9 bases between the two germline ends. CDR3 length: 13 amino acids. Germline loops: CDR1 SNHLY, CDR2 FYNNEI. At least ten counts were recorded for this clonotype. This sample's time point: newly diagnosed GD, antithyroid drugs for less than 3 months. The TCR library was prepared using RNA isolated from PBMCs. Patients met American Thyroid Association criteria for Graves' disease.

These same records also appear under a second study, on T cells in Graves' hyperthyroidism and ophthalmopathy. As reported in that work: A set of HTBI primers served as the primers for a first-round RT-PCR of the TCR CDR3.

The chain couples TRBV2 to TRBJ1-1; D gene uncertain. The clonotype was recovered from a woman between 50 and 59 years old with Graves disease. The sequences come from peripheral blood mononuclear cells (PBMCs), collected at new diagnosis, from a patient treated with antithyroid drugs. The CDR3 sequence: CASSEDPNTEAFF. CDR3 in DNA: TGTGCCAGCAGCGAGGACCCGAACACTGAAGCTTTCTTT.